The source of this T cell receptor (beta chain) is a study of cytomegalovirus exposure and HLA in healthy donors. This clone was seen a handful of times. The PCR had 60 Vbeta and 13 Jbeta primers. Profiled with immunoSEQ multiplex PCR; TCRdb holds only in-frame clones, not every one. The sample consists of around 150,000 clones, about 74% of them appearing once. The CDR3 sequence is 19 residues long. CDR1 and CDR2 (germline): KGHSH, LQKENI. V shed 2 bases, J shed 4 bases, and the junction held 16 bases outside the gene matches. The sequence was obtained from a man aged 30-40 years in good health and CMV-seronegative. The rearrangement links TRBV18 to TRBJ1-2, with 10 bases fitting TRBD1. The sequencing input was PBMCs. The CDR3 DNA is TGTGCCAGCTCACCAAACCCCTCAACGACCGGGACAGGGGCCTATGGCTACACCTTC. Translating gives CASSPNPSTTGTGAYGYTF. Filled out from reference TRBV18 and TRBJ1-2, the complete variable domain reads NAGVMQNPRHLVRRRGQEARLRCSPMKGHSHVYWYRQLPEEGLKFMVYLQKENIIDESGMPKERFSAEFPKEGPSILRIQQVVRGDSAAYFCASSPNPSTTGTGAYGYTFGSGTRLTVV.